The clone carrying this TCR beta chain occurred once. Within the sample, other DNA sequences also encode this same CDR3. This sample was included in a study of siplizumab effects on memory and regulatory T cells. The germline CDR1 and CDR2 sequences are SGHAT and FQNNGV. The CDR3 consists of 12 residues. Trimming pared 5 bases from V and 3 bases from J, leaving 8 bases between. Libraries were prepared by immunoSEQ multiplex PCR; TCRdb keeps only in-frame clonotypes and omits some of them. The table shows more than 85,000 clones, with 94% occurring only once. The chain carries TRBV11-2 and TRBJ2-7, with D possibly matching TRBD1 (5 bases). Sequencing input: Tregs sorted from blood. The TCR originated in a human donor in good health. CDR3 DNA sequence: TGTGCCAGCAGCAGCCAGGGCTACGAGCAGTACTTC. It translates to CASSSQGYEQYF.